These 13 T cell receptor beta chains were sequenced from one sample in a study of blood T cells in healthy people across ages (dated by TCRdb to the mid-2010s). Library preparation used 5' RACE. Sequenced using an Illumina HiSeq 2500. A second PCR of roughly 7 to 11 cycles was performed with a sample-barcoded 5' primer and a J-beta primer mix. The public reads were run again by TCRdb, first through fastp at Q25 and then through MiXCR, and only productive beta chains were kept. Rows matching on CDR3 protein sequence are summarized as one entry with the most common DNA and genes. Recorded for this sample are about 1.5 million distinct CDR3 sequences; 35% to 45% of them occurred a single time. The leading ten clones occupy approximately 4% of the sample. Material: blood. The receptors were sampled from a woman aged 18-30 years in good health.

CDR3 sequence reads: CASSNWTSGKRKYYNEQFF. The CDR3 DNA reads as TGTGCCAGCAGCAATTGGACTAGCGGGAAGCGTAAATACTACAATGAGCAGTTCTTC. This sequence joins TRBV21-1 and TRBJ2-1; the table's D call of TRBD2 was not tested on the DNA. TRBV21-1 represents a pseudogene. The CDR3 consists of 19 residues.

This chain connects TRBV5-1 to TRBJ2-2, with a possible D match to TRBD1 (6 bases). The CDR3 has 15 residues. Germline V CDR1 and CDR2: SGHRS, YFSETQ. The V and J ends lost 4 bases and 6 bases respectively, with 16 bases between them. CDR3 protein: CASSPRTDLAGELFF. The DNA of the CDR3 is TGCGCCAGCAGCCCGAGGACAGACCTCGCCGGGGAGCTGTTTTTT.

This clonotype was detected only a few times. This rearrangement joins TRBV6-6 to TRBJ2-3, with TRBD2 matching over 10 bases. The trim removed 4 bases at V and 3 bases at J, leaving 7 bases unmatched. Germline V lookup: CDR1 MNHNY, CDR2 SVGAGI (reference sequence). This CDR3 region has 16 residues. CDR3 DNA sequence: TGTGCCAGCAGTTTGAAGCGGGGGGGAATAACAGATACGCAGTATTTT. This translates into CASSLKRGGITDTQYF.

This clonotype showed up many times. V usage is TRBV6-1 and J usage is TRBJ1-5; TRBD1 might be the D (5 bases). Trimming stripped 6 bases from V and 5 bases from J, with 20 bases between. Germline V gene lookup returns CDR1 MNHNS and CDR2 SASEGT. This CDR3 has 16 residues. The CDR3 reads CASRPWMGGKDQPQHF. The DNA of the CDR3 is TGTGCCAGCAGACCTTGGATGGGGGGGAAAGATCAGCCCCAGCATTTT.

The chain carries TRBV14 and TRBJ1-3; TRBD1 agrees at 7 bases. The germline V gene has CDR1 SGHDN and CDR2 FVKESK. This CDR3 comprises 18 residues. Unmatched junction bases numbered 9, after V lost 1 base and J lost 0 bases. CDR3 in DNA: TGTGCCAGCAGCCAAGTTTACGGAACAGGGGTCTCTGGAAACACCATATATTTT. Translated: CASSQVYGTGVSGNTIYF.

As for this clonotype: One junction end does not reproduce the germline sequence, and a read error may be involved. The chain carries TRBV12-3 or TRBV12-4 and TRBJ1-2, with 8 bases lining up with TRBD1. This CDR3 has 18 residues. CDR3 sequence: CASSSSWTGNFASYGSTF. In DNA, the CDR3 is TGTGCCAGCAGTTCGTCGTGGACAGGGAATTTTGCTAGCTATGGCTCCACCTTC.

V usage is TRBV7-9 and J usage is TRBJ1-2, with TRBD1 identical over 7 bases. The germline V gene has CDR1 SEHNR and CDR2 FQNEAQ (reference sequence). The CDR3 runs to 15 residues. Germline trimming cut 0 bases from V and 6 bases from J; bases unmatched to any gene: 7. Written as DNA, the CDR3 is TGTGCCAGCAGCTTAGCGTCCGGGACAGAAAATGGCTACACCTTC. Protein: CASSLASGTENGYTF.

The V call is TRBV7-2, the J call TRBJ2-1; D call uncertain. The V gene lost 7 bases and the J gene lost 4 bases, with 14 bases spanning the gap. This CDR3 has 14 residues. CDR1 and CDR2 from the germline V gene are SGHTA and FQGNSA. The CDR3 sequence: CASTPDQEYNEQFF. CDR3 sequence (DNA): TGTGCCAGCACCCCTGACCAGGAATACAATGAGCAGTTCTTC.

The V and J genes are TRBV11-2 and TRBJ2-2; the D is unclear. CDR3 size: 13 residues. The V end was cut by 5 bases, the J end by 6 bases, with 10 bases between. CDR1 is SGHAT and CDR2 is FQNNGV in the germline V gene. For the CDR3, the DNA is TGTGCCAGCAGCCCCCCGTTTTCCGGGGAGCTGTTTTTT. Protein: CASSPPFSGELFF.

The rearrangement uses TRBV5-1 and TRBJ2-3, with D perhaps matching TRBD1 (5 bases). The CDR3 sequence is 17 residues long. The V and J ends lost 0 bases and 1 base respectively, with 15 bases between them. CDR1 is SGHRS and CDR2 is YFSETQ in the germline V gene. The CDR3 coding sequence is TGCGCCAGCAGCTTGGAAGGATTCACAGGACGCACAGATACGCAGTATTTT. Translation: CASSLEGFTGRTDTQYF.

This sequence joins TRBV7-2 and TRBJ2-7; no reliable D call. Matching the DNA end better, TRBJ2-5 makes the J call doubtful. This CDR3 is built from 13 residues. CDR1 and CDR2 from the germline V gene are SGHTA and FQGNSA. The CDR3 region has the DNA TGTGCCAGCAGCTTAGTCTATGGGGAGACCCAGTACTTC. Encoded protein: CASSLVYGETQYF.

This clonotype showed up just a few times. The chain links TRBV4-2 to TRBJ2-2, with unresolved D. The CDR3 totals 12 residues. The V end was cut by 2 bases, the J end by 4 bases, with 2 bases between. The germline V gene encodes CDR1 LGHNA and CDR2 YNFKEQ. Here the CDR3 reads CASSQTTGELFF. CDR3 DNA sequence: TGTGCCAGCAGCCAAACCACCGGGGAGCTGTTTTTT.

CDR3 coding DNA: TGTGCCAGCAGGTACAGGGGCAGGAGCTATGGCTACACCTTC. The encoded protein is CASRYRGRSYGYTF. The rearrangement links TRBV28 to TRBJ1-2, with TRBD1 matching over 7 bases. After removal of 6 bases from V and 4 bases from J, the junction contained 8 bases not matched to a gene. CDR1 is MDHEN, CDR2 SYDVKM, per germline. This CDR3 comprises 14 residues.